A single T cell receptor (beta chain) is shown here with its context. The data are from a study of blood T cell repertoires in COVID-19. Looking at the study overall: The United States, Italy and Spain were the sources of the acute and convalescent COVID-19 samples. PBMCs, B-cell-depleted T cells, or T cells provided the cDNA or gDNA that made up the material.

The CDR3 contains 12 residues. V lost 7 bases and J lost 6; bases outside the gene matches: 4. In the original processing: By means of reference gene primer amplification, nucleated cell counts were estimated. TCRdb keeps only in-frame clones here, not all; method: immunoSEQ multiplex PCR. V and J calls and clone size follow that table, whereas D and trimming were derived from the DNA. The table lists fewer than 80,000 clones, around 90% of them singletons. Sequencing was carried out using peripheral blood. The chain carries TRBV12-3 or TRBV12-4 and TRBJ2-7; 9 bases match TRBD1. The TCR sequence derives from a human donor in a cohort sampled during active COVID-19. The CDR3 nucleotides read TGTGCCAGCACCGAGGACAGGGGCGAGCAGTACTTC. Encoded protein: CASTEDRGEQYF.